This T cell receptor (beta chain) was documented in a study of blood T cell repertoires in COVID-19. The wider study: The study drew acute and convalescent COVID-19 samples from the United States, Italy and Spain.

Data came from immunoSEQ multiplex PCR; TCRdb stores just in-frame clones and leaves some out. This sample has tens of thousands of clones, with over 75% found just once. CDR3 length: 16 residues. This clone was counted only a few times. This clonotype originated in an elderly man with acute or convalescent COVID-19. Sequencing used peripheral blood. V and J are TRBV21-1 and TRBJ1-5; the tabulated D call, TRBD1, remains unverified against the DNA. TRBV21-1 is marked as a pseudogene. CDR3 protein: CASSNAGGFSNQPQHF. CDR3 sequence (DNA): TGTGCCAGCAGCAATGCAGGGGGGTTTAGCAATCAGCCCCAGCATTTT.